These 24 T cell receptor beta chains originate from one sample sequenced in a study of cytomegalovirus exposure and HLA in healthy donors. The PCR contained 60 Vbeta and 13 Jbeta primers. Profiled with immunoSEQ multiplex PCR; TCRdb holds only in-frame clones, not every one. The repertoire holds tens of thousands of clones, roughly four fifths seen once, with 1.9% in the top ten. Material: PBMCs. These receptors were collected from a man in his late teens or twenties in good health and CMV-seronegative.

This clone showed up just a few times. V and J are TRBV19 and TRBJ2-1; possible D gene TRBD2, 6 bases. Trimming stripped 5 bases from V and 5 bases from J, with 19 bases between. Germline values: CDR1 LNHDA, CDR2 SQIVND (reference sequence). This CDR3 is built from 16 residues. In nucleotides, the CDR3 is TGTGCCAGTAGTCCGAGACAGCGGGTAGGGGACAATGAGCAGTTCTTC. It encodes CASSPRQRVGDNEQFF. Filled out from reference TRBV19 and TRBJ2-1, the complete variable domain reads DGGITQSPKYLFRKEGQNVTLSCEQNLNHDAMYWYRQDPGQGLRLIYYSQIVNDFQKGDIAEGYSVSREKKESFPLTVTSAQKNPTAFYLCASSPRQRVGDNEQFFGPGTRLTVL.

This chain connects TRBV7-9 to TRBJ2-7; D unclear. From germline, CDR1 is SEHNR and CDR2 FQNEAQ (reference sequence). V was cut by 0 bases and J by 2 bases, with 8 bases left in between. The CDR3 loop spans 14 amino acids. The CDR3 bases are TGTGCCAGCAGCTTAGCGCTAGGTACCTACGAGCAGTACTTC. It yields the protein CASSLALGTYEQYF.

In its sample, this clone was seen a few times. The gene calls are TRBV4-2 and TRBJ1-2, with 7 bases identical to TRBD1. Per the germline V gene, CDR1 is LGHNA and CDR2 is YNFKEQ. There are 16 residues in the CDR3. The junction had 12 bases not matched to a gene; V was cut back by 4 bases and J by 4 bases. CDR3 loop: CASSPGRTGDFYGYTF. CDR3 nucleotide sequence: TGTGCCAGCAGCCCAGGGCGTACAGGGGACTTCTATGGCTACACCTTC.

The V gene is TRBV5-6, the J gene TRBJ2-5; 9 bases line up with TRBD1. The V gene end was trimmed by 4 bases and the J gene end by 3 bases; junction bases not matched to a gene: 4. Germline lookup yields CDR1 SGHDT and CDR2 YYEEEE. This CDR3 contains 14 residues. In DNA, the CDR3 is TGTGCCAGCAGCCCGGGACAGGGTGAAGAGACCCAGTACTTC. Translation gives CASSPGQGEETQYF. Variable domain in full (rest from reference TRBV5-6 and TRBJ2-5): DAGVTQSPTHLIKTRGQQVTLRCSPKSGHDTVSWYQQALGQGPQFIFQYYEEEERQRGNFPDRFSGHQFPNYSSELNVNALLLGDSALYLCASSPGQGEETQYFGPGTRLLVL.

This CDR3 reads CASSVRDRNHGYTF. The CDR3 region has the DNA TGTGCCAGCAGCGTCCGGGACAGAAACCATGGCTACACCTTC. This chain uses TRBV2 with TRBJ1-2; 7 bases map to TRBD1. Unmatched junction bases numbered 10, after V lost 6 bases and J lost 6 bases. The CDR3 spans 14 residues. Germline V gene data show CDR1 as SNHLY and CDR2 as FYNNEI.

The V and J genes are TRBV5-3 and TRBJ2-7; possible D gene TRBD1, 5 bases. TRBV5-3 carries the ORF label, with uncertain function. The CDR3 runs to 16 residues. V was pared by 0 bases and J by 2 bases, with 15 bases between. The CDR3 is CARSLGQGRPTYEQYF. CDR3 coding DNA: TGTGCCAGAAGCTTGGGTCAGGGCCGACCCACCTACGAGCAGTACTTC.

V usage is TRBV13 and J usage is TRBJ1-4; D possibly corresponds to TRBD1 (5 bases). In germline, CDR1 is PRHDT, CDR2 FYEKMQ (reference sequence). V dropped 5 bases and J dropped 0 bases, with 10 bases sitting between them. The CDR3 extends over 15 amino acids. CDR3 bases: TGTGCCAGCAGCCGCAGGGCGACAACTAATGAAAAACTGTTTTTT. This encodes CASSRRATTNEKLFF.

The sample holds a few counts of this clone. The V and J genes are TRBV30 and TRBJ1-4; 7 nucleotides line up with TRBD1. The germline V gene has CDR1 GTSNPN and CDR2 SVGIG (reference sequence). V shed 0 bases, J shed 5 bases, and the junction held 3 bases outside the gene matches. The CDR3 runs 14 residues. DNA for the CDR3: TGTGCCTGGAGTGTCCTACAGGGGAATGAAAAACTGTTTTTT. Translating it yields CAWSVLQGNEKLFF.

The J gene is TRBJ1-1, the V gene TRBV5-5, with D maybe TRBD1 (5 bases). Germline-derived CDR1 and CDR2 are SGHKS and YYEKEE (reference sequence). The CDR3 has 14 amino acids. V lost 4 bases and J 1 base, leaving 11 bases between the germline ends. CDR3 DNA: TGTGCCAGCAGCAGGGTCGGGGGGAACACTGAAGCTTTCTTT. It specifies CASSRVGGNTEAFF.

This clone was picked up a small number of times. DNA of the CDR3: TGTGCCAGCAGCTTAACTCAGGGATCAGCAGACATTCAGTACTTC. It translates to CASSLTQGSADIQYF. The V call is TRBV7-3, the J call TRBJ2-4; D is possibly TRBD1 (5 bases). Trimming cost V 0 bases and J 8 bases, with 14 bases left between them. The CDR3 runs to 15 residues. Per the germline V gene, CDR1 is SGHTA and CDR2 is FQGTGA.

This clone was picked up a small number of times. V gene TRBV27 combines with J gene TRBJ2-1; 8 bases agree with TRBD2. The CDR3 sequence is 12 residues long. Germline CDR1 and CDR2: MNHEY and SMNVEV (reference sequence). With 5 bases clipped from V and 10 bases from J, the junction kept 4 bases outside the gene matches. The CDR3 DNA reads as TGTGCCAGCAGTACGACTAGCGTGGAGCAGTTCTTC. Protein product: CASSTTSVEQFF.

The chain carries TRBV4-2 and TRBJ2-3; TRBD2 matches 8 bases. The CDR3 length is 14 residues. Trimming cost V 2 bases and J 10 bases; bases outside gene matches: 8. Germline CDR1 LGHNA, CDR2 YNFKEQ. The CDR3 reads CASSQSGTRDSQYF. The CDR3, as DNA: TGTGCCAGCAGCCAATCCGGGACTAGGGATTCGCAGTATTTT.

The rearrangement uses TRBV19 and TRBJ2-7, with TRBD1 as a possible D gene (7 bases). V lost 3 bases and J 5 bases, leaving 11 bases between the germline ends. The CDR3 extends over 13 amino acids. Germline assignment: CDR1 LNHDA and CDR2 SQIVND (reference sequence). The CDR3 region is CASSIRGVDEQYF. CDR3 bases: TGTGCCAGTAGTATCAGGGGGGTGGACGAGCAGTACTTC. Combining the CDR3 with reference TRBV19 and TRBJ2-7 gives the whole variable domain DGGITQSPKYLFRKEGQNVTLSCEQNLNHDAMYWYRQDPGQGLRLIYYSQIVNDFQKGDIAEGYSVSREKKESFPLTVTSAQKNPTAFYLCASSIRGVDEQYFGPGTRLTVT.

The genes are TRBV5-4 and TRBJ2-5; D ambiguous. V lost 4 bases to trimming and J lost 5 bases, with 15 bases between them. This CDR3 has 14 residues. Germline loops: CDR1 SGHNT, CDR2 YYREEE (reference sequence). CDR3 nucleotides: TGTGCCAGCAGCGTCAATCAGATACAGGAGACCCAGTACTTC. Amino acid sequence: CASSVNQIQETQYF.

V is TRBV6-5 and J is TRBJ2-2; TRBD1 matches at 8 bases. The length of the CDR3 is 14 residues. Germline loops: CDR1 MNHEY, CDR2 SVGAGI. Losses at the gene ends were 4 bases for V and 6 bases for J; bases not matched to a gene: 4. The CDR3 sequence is CASSLDRESGELFF. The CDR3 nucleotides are TGTGCCAGCAGTTTGGACAGGGAGTCCGGGGAGCTGTTTTTT.

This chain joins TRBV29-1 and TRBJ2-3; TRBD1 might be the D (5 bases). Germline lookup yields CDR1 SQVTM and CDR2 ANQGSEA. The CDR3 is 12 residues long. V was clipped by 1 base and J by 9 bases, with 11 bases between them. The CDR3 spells CSVEASGLTQYF. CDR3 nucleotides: TGCAGCGTTGAAGCTTCAGGGTTAACGCAGTATTTT.

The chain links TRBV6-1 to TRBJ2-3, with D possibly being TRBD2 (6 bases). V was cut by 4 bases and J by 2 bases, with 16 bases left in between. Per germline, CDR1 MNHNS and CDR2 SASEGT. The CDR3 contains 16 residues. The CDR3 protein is CASSAVAVAFTDTQYF. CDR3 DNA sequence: TGTGCCAGCAGTGCGGTAGCGGTAGCGTTCACAGATACGCAGTATTTT.

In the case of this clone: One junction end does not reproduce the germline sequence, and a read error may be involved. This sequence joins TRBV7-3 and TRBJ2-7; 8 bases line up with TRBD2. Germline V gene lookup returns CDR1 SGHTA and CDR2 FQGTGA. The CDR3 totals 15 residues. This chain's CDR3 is CVSSLLAGGSYEQYF. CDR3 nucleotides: TGTGTCAGCAGCTTACTGGCGGGGGGTTCTTACGAGCAGTACTTC.

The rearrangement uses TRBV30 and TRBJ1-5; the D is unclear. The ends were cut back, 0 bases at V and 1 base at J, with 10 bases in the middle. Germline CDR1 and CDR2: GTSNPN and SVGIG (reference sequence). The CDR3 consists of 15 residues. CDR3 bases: TGTGCCTGGAGTGTCTCTCTAGTCAGCAATCAGCCCCAGCATTTT. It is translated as CAWSVSLVSNQPQHF. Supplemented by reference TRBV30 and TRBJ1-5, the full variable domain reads SQTIHQWPATLVQPVGSPLSLECTVEGTSNPNLYWYRQAAGRGLQLLFYSVGIGQISSEVPQNLSASRPQDRQFILSSKKLLLSDSGFYLCAWSVSLVSNQPQHFGDGTRLSIL.

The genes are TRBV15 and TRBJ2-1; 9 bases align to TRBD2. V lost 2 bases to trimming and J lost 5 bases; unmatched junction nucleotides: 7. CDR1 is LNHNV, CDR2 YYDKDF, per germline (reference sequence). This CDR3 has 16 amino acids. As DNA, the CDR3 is TGTGCCACCAGCAGACCCCGGCGGGGGGGCCACAATGAGCAGTTCTTC. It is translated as CATSRPRRGGHNEQFF.

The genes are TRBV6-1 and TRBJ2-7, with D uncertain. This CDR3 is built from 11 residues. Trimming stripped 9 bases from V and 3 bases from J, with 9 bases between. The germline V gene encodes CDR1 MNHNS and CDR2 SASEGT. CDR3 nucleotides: TGTGCCAGTCCTATCGGCTACGAGCAGTACTTC. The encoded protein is CASPIGYEQYF.

CDR3 bases: TGTGCCAGCAGGACACAGGGAGTAGAGACCCAGTACTTC. It is translated as CASRTQGVETQYF. The chain couples TRBV28 to TRBJ2-5; possibly TRBD1 for D (6 bases). V lost 6 bases to trimming and J lost 4 bases, with 12 bases between them. Germline V gene lookup returns CDR1 MDHEN and CDR2 SYDVKM. The CDR3 is 13 amino acids.

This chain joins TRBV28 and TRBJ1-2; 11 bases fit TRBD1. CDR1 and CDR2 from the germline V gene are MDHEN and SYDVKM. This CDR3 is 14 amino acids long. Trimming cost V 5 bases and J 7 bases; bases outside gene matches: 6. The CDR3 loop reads CASSQTDRGLGYTF. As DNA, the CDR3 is TGTGCCAGCAGTCAAACGGACAGGGGGCTTGGCTACACCTTC.

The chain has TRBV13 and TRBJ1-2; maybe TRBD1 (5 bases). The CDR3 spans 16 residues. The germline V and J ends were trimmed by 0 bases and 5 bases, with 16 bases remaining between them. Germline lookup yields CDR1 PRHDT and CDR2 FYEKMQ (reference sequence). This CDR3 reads CASSLGRQIQGYGYTF. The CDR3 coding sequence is TGTGCCAGCAGCTTAGGCCGACAGATCCAGGGATATGGCTACACCTTC.